This TCR beta chain came from a study of regulatory T cells in long-lasting Graves disease. Whole-study context: Under 3 months of antithyroid drugs had been taken by newly diagnosed Graves' patients. The study's findings and limits: Comparison showed that persistent patients shared more public clonotypes (about 2,800) than new patients (about 970). Segments TRBV28, TRBJ1-2 and TRBJ2-5 showed preferential usage in persistent disease.

Combining iRepertoire HTBI primers with Arm-PCR of CDR3 regions, the authors built TCR beta libraries. TCRdb called the multiplex PCR reads again in MiXCR, with one record for every CDR3 protein. The sample comprises about 610,000 distinct CDR3 sequences, about 16% of which are singletons, and more than 10% rests with the top ten. The table lists this clonotype with a few counts. The antigen remains unidentified. Described time point: newly diagnosed GD, antithyroid drugs for less than 3 months. PBMCs provided the RNA from which the TCR library was made. The CDR3 consists of 13 residues. Trimming took 6 bases from V and 6 from J, leaving 12 bases between them. From germline, CDR1 is MNHEY and CDR2 SMNVEV (reference sequence). These data were also filed under a second study, of T cells in Graves' hyperthyroidism and ophthalmopathy.

This specimen consisted of peripheral blood mononuclear cells (PBMCs), obtained at new diagnosis, from a patient treated with antithyroid drugs. The rearrangement joins TRBV27 to TRBJ2-4; tentative D call: TRBD1 (6 bases). This clonotype was sampled from a man in his late teens or twenties with Graves disease. The CDR3 sequence: CASRRPDRNIQYF. CDR3 nucleotide sequence: TGTGCCAGCAGGAGACCGGACAGAAACATTCAGTACTTC.